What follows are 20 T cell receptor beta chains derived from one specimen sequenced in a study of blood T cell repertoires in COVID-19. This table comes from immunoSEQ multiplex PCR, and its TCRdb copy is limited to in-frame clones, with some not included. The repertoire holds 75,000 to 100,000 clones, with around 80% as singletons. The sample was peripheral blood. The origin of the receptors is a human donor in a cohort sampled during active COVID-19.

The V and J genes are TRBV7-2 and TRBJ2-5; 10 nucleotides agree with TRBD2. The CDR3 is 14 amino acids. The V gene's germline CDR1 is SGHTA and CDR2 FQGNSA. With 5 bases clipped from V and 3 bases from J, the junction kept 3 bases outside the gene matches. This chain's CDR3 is CASSPGLAKETQYF. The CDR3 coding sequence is TGTGCCAGCAGCCCGGGACTAGCGAAAGAGACCCAGTACTTC.

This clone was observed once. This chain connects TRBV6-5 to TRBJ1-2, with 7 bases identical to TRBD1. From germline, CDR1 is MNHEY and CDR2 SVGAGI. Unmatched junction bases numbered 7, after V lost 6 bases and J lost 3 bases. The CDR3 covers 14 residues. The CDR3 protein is CASRWTGGDYGYTF. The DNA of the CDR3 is TGTGCCAGCAGATGGACAGGAGGGGACTATGGCTACACCTTC.

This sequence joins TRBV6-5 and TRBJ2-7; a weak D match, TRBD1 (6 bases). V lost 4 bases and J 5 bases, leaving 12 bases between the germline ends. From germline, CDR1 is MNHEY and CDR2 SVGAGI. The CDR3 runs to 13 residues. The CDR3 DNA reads TGTGCCAGCAGTTCTACAGGGTTCCACGAGCAGTACTTC. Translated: CASSSTGFHEQYF.

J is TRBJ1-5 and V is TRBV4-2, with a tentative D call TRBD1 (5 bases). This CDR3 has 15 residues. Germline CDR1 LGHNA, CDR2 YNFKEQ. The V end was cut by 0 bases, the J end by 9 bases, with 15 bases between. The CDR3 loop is CASSQDLAQGRPQHF. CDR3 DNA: TGTGCCAGCAGCCAAGATCTTGCGCAGGGAAGGCCCCAGCATTTT.

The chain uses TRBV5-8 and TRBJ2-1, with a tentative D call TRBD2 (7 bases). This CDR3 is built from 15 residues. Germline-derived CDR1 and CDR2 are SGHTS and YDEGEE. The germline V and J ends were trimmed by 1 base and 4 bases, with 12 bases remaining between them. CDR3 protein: CASSLRGALYNEQFF. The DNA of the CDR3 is TGTGCCAGCAGCTTGCGGGGGGCCCTTTACAATGAGCAGTTCTTC. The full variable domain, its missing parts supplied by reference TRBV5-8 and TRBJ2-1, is EAGVTQSPTHLIKTRGQQATLRCSPISGHTSVYWYQQALGLGLQFLLWYDEGEERNRGNFPPRFSGRQFPNYSSELNVNALELEDSALYLCASSLRGALYNEQFFGPGTRLTVL.

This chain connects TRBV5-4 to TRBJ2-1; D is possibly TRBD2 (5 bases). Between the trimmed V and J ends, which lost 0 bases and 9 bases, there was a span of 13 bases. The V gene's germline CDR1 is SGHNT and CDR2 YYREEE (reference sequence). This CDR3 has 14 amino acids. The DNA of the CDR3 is TGTGCCAGCAGCTTGGCGGAGGCGAGGGCTGAGCAGTTCTTC. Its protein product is CASSLAEARAEQFF.

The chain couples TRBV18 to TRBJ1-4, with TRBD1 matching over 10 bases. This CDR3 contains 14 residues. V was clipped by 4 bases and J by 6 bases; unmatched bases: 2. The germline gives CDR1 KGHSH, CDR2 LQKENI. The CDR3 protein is CASSLGTGDEKLFF. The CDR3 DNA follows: TGTGCCAGCTCACTTGGGACAGGGGATGAAAAACTGTTTTTT.

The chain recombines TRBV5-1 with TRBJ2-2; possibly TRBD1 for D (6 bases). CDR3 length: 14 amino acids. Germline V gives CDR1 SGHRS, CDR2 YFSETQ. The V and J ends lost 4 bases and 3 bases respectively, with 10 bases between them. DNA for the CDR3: TGCGCCAGCAGCCGACAGGTGGACACCGGGGAGCTGTTTTTT. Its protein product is CASSRQVDTGELFF.

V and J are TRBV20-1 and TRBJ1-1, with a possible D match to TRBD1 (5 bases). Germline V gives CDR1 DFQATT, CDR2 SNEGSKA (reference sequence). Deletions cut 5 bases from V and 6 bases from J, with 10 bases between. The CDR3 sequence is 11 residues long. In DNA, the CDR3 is TGCAGTGCTTTGACAGTCGCTGAAGCTTTCTTT. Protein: CSALTVAEAFF.

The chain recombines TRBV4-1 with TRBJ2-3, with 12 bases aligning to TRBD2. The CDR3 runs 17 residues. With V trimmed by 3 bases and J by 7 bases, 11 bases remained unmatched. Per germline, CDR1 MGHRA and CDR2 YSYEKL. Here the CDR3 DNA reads TGCGCCAGCAGCCAGAAACTAGCGGGGGGCGCACAACATACGCAGTATTTT. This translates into CASSQKLAGGAQHTQYF.

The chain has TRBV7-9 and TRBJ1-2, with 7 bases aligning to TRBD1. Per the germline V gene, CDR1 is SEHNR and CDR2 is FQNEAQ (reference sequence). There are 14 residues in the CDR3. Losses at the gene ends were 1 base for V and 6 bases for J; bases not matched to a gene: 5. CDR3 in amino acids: CASSLGQGVHGYTF. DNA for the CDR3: TGTGCCAGCAGCTTAGGGCAGGGGGTACATGGCTACACCTTC.

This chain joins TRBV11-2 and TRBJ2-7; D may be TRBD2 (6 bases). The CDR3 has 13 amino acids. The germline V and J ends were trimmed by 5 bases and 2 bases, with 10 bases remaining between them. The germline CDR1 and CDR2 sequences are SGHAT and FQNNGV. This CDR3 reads CASSAGPTYEQYF. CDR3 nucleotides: TGTGCCAGCAGCGCGGGACCCACCTACGAGCAGTACTTC.

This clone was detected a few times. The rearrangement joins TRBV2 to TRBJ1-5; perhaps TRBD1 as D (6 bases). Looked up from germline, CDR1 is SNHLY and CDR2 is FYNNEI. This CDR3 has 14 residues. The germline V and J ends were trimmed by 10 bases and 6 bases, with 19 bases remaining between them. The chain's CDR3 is CATHVGEGGQPQHF. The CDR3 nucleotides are TGTGCCACTCACGTGGGGGAGGGGGGTCAGCCCCAGCATTTT. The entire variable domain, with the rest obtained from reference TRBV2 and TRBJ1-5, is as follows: EPEVTQTPSHQVTQMGQEVILRCVPISNHLYFYWYRQILGQKVEFLVSFYNNEISEKSEIFDDQFSVERPDGSNFTLKIRSTKLEDSAMYFCATHVGEGGQPQHFGDGTRLSIL.

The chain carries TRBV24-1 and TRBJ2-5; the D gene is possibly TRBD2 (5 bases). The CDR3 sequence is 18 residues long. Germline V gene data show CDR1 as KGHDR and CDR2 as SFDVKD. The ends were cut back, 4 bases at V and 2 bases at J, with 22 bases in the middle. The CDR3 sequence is CATSDPARAPFSQETQYF. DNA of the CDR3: TGTGCCACCAGTGACCCCGCGCGGGCCCCATTCTCTCAAGAGACCCAGTACTTC.

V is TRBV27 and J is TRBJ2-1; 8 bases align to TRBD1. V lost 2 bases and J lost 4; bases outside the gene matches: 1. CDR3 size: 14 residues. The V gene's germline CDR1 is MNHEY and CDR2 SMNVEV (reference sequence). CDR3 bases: TGTGCCAGCAGTTTAGGACAGGGTTACAATGAGCAGTTCTTC. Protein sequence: CASSLGQGYNEQFF.

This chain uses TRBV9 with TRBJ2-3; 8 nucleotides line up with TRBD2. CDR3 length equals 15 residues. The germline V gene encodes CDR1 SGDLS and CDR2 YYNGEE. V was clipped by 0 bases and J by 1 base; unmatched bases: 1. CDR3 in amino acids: CASSVDSGGTDTQYF. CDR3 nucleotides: TGTGCCAGCAGCGTAGATAGCGGGGGCACAGATACGCAGTATTTT. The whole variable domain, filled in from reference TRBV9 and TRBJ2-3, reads DSGVTQTPKHLITATGQRVTLRCSPRSGDLSVYWYQQSLDQGLQFLIQYYNGEERAKGNILERFSAQQFPDLHSELNLSSLELGDSALYFCASSVDSGGTDTQYFGPGTRLTVL.

CDR3 bases: TGCGCCAGCATATTGGGCAGGGCGCGCTTTTCGGGCGAGCAGTACTTC. Its protein is CASILGRARFSGEQYF. The genes are TRBV10-2 and TRBJ2-7; a possible D gene is TRBD1 (5 bases). From germline, CDR1 is WSHSY and CDR2 SAAADI. V was cut by 7 bases and J by 6 bases, with 25 bases left in between. CDR3 length: 16 amino acids.

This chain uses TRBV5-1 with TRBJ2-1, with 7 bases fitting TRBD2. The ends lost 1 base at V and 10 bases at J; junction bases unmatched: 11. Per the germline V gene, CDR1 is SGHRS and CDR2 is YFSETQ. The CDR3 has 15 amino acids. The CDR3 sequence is CASSLQAGSTGEQFF. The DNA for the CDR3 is TGCGCCAGCAGCTTGCAAGCGGGGAGTACGGGAGAGCAGTTCTTC.

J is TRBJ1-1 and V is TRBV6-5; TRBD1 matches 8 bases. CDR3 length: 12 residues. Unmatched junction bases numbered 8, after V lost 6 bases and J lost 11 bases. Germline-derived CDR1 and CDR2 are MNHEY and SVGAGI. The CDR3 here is CASRPDRGVAFF. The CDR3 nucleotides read TGTGCCAGCAGACCCGACAGGGGAGTGGCTTTCTTT.

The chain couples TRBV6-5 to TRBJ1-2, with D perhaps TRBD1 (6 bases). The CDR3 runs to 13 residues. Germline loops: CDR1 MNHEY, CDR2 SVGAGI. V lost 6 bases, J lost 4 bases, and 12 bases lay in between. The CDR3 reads CASSGTGPYGYTF. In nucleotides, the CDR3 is TGTGCCAGCAGCGGTACAGGGCCCTATGGCTACACCTTC.